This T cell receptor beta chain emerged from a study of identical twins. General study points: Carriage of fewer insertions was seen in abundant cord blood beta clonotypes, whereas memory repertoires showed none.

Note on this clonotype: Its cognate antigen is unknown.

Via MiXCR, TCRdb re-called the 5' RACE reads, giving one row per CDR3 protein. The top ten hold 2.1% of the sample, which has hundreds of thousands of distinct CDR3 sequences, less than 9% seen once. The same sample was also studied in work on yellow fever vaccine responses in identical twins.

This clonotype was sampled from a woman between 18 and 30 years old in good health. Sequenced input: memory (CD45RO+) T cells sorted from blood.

CDR3 protein: CSAKNPGHYGYTF. Here the CDR3 DNA reads TGCAGTGCCAAAAACCCGGGACACTATGGCTACACCTTC. The rearrangement joins TRBV20-1 to TRBJ1-2; D is possibly TRBD1 (5 bases). From germline, CDR1 is DFQATT and CDR2 SNEGSKA (reference sequence). V lost 6 bases to trimming and J lost 3 bases, with 14 bases between them. There are 13 residues in the CDR3.